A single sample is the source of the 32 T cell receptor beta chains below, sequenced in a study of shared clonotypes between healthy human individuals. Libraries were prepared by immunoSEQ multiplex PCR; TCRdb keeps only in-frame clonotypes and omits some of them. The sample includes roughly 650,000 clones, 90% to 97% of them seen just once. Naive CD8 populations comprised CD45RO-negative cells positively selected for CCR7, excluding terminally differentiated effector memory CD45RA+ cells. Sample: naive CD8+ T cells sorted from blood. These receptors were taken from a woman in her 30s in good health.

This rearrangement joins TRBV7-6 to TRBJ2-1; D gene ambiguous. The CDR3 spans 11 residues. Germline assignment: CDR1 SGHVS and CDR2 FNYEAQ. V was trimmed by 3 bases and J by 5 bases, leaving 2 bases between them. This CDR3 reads CASSLNNEQFF. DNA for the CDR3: TGTGCCAGCAGCTTGAACAATGAGCAGTTCTTC.

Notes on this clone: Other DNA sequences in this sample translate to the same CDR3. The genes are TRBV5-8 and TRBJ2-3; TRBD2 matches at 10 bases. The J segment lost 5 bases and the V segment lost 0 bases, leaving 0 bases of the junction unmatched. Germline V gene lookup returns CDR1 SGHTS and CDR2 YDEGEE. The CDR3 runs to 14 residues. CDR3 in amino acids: CASSLGLAGDTQYF. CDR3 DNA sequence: TGTGCCAGCAGCTTGGGACTAGCGGGAGATACGCAGTATTTT. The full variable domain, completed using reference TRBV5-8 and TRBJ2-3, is EAGVTQSPTHLIKTRGQQATLRCSPISGHTSVYWYQQALGLGLQFLLWYDEGEERNRGNFPPRFSGRQFPNYSSELNVNALELEDSALYLCASSLGLAGDTQYFGPGTRLTVL.

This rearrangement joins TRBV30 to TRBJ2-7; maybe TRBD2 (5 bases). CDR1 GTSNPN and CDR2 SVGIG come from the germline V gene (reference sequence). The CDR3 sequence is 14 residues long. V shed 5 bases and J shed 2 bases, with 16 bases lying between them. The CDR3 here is CAWQRGLLAYEQYF. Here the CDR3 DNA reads TGTGCCTGGCAACGCGGACTCCTCGCCTACGAGCAGTACTTC.

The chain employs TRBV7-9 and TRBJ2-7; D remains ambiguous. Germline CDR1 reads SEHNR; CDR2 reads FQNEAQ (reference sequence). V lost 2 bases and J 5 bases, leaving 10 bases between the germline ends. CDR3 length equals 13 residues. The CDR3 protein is CASSLLHSDEQYF. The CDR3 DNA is TGTGCCAGCAGCTTACTACATTCAGACGAGCAGTACTTC.

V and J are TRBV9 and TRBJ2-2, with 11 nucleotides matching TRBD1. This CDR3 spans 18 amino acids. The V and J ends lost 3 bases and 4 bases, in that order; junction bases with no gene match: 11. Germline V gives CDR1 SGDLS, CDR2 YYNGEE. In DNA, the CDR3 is TGTGCCAGCAGCGCCAAGACCGGACAGGGGGCGATCACCGGGGAGCTGTTTTTT. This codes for CASSAKTGQGAITGELFF.

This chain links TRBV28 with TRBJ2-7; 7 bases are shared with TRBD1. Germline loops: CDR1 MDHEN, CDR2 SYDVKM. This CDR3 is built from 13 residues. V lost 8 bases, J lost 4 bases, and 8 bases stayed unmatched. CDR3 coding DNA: TGTGCCAGCTCGACAGGGTCCCTGTACGAGCAGTACTTC. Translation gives CASSTGSLYEQYF.

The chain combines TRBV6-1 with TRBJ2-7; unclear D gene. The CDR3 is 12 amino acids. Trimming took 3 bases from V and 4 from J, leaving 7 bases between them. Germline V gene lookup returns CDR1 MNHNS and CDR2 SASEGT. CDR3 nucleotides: TGTGCCAGCAGTGATTTCGGATACGAGCAGTACTTC. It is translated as CASSDFGYEQYF.

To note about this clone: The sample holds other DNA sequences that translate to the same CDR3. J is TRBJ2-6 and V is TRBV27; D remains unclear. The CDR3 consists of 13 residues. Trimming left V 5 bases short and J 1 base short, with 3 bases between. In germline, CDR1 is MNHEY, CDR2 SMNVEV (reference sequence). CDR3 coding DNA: TGTGCCAGCAGTACTTCTGGGGCCAACGTCCTGACTTTC. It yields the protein CASSTSGANVLTF.

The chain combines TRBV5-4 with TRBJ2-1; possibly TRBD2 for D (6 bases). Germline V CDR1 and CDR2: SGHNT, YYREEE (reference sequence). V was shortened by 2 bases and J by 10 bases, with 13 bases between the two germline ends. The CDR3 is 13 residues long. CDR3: CASSLGGRWEQFF. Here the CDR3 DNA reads TGTGCCAGCAGCTTAGGAGGGAGATGGGAGCAGTTCTTC.

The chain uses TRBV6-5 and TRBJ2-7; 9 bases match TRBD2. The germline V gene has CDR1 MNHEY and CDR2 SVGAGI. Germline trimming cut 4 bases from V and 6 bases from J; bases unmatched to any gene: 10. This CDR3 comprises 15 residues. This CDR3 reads CASSSPLAGESEQYF. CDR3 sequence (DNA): TGTGCCAGCAGTTCTCCCTTAGCGGGAGAAAGCGAGCAGTACTTC.

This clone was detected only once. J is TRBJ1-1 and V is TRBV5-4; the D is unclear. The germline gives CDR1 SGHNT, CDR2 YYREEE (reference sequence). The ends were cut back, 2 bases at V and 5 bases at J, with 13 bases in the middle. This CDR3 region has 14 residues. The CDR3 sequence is CASSFRGSGTEAFF. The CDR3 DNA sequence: TGTGCCAGCAGCTTTCGAGGGAGTGGGACTGAAGCTTTCTTT.

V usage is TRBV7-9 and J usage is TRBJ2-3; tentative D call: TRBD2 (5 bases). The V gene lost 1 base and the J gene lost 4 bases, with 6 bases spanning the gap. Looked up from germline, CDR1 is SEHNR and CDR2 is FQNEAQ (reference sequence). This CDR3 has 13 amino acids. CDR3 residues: CASSLVGADTQYF. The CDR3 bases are TGTGCCAGCAGCTTAGTGGGAGCAGATACGCAGTATTTT.

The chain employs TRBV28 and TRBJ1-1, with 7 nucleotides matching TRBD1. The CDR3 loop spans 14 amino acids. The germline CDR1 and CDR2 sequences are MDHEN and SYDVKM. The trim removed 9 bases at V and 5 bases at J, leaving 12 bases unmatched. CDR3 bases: TGTGCCAGTCGACTACAGGGGTTGGGGACTGAAGCTTTCTTT. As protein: CASRLQGLGTEAFF.

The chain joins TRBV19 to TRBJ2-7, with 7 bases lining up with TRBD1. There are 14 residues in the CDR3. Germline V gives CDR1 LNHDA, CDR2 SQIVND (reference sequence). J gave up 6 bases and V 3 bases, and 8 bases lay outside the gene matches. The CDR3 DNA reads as TGTGCCAGTAGTATTTGGGACAGCCCGGGCGAGCAGTACTTC. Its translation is CASSIWDSPGEQYF.

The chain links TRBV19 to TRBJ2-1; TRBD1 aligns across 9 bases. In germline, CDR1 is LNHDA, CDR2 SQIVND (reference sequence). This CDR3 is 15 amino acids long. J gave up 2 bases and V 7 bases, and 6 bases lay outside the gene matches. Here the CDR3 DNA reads TGTGCCAGTACCGCGACAGGGGGACCCTACAATGAGCAGTTCTTC. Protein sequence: CASTATGGPYNEQFF.

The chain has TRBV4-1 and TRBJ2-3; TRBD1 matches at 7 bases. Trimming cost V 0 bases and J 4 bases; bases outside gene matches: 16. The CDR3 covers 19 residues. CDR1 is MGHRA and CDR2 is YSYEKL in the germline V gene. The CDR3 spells CASSQDVRGIGGGSDTQYF. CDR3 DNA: TGCGCCAGCAGCCAAGATGTTAGGGGAATAGGGGGCGGGTCAGATACGCAGTATTTT.

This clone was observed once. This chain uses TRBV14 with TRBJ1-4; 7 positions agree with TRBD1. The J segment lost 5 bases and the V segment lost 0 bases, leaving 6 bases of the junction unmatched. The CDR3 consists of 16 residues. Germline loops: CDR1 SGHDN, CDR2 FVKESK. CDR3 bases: TGTGCCAGCAGCCAAGATTGGGACAGAAAGAATGAAAAACTGTTTTTT. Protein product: CASSQDWDRKNEKLFF.

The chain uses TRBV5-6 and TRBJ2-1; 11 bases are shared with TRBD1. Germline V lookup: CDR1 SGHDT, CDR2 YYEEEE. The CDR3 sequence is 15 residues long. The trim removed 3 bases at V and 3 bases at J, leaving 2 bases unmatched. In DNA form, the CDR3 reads TGTGCCAGCAGCTCCGGGACAGGGGGCTACAATGAGCAGTTCTTC. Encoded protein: CASSSGTGGYNEQFF. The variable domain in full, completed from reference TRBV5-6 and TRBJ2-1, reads DAGVTQSPTHLIKTRGQQVTLRCSPKSGHDTVSWYQQALGQGPQFIFQYYEEEERQRGNFPDRFSGHQFPNYSSELNVNALLLGDSALYLCASSSGTGGYNEQFFGPGTRLTVL.

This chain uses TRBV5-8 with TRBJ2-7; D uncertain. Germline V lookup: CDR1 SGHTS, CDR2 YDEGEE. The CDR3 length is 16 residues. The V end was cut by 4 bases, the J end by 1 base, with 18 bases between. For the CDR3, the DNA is TGTGCCAGCAGCCCCCCTCCTAGACGGGTATCCTACGAGCAGTACTTC. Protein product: CASSPPPRRVSYEQYF. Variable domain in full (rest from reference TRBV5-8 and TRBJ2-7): EAGVTQSPTHLIKTRGQQATLRCSPISGHTSVYWYQQALGLGLQFLLWYDEGEERNRGNFPPRFSGRQFPNYSSELNVNALELEDSALYLCASSPPPRRVSYEQYFGPGTRLTVT.

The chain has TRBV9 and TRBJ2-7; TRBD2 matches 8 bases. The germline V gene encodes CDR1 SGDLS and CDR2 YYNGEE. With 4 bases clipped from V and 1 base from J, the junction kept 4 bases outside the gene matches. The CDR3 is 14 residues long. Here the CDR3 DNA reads TGTGCCAGCAGCCCGGGGGGGGCGTCCTACGAGCAGTACTTC. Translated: CASSPGGASYEQYF.

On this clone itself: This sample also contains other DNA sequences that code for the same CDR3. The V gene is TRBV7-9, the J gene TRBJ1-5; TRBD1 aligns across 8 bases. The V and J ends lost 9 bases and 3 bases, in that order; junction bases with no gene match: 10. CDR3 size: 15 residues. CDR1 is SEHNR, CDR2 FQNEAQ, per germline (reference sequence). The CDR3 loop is CASSSDRESNQPQHF. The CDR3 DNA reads TGTGCCAGTAGTTCGGACAGGGAATCCAATCAGCCCCAGCATTTT.

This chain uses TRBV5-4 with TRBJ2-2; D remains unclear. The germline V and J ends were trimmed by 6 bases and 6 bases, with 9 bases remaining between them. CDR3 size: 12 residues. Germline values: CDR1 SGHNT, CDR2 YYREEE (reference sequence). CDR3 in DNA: TGTGCCAGCATCTCGGACGCCGGGGAGCTGTTTTTT. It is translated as CASISDAGELFF.

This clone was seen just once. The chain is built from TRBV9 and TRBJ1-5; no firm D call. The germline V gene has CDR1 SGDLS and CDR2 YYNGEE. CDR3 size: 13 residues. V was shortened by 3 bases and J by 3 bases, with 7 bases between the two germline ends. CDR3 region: CASSAAANQPQHF. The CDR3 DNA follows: TGTGCCAGCAGCGCCGCGGCCAATCAGCCCCAGCATTTT. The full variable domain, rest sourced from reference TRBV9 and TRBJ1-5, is DSGVTQTPKHLITATGQRVTLRCSPRSGDLSVYWYQQSLDQGLQFLIQYYNGEERAKGNILERFSAQQFPDLHSELNLSSLELGDSALYFCASSAAANQPQHFGDGTRLSIL.

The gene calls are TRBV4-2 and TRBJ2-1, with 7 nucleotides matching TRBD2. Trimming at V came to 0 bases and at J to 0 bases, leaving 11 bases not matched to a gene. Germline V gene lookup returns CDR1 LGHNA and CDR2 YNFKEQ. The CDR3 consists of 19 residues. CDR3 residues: CASSQEPGLAESSYNEQFF. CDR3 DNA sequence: TGTGCCAGCAGCCAAGAGCCTGGGCTAGCGGAAAGCTCCTACAATGAGCAGTTCTTC.

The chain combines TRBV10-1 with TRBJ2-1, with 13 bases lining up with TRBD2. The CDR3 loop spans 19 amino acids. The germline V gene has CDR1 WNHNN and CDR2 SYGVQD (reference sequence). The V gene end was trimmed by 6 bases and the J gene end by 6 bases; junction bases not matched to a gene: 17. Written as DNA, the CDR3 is TGCGCCAGCAGCCGGGATGGGGGACTAGCGGGATGGAGTGTCAATGAGCAGTTCTTC. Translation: CASSRDGGLAGWSVNEQFF.

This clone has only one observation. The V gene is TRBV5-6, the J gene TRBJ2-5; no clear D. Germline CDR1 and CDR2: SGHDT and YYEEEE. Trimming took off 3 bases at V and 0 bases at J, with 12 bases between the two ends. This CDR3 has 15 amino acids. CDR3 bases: TGTGCCAGCAGCTCCTCTGACAAGTACCAAGAGACCCAGTACTTC. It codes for CASSSSDKYQETQYF.

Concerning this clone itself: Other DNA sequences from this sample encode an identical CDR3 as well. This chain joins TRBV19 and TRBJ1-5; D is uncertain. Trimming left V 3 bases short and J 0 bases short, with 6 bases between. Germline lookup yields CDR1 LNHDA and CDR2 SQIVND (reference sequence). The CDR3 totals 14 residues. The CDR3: CASSIRDSNQPQHF. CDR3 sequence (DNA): TGTGCCAGTAGTATTAGGGATAGCAATCAGCCCCAGCATTTT.

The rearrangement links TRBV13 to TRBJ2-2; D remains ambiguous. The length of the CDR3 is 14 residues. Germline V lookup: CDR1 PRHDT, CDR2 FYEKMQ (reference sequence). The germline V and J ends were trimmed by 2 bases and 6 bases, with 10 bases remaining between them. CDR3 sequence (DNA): TGTGCCAGCAGCTTAAGAGGCGGAGCCGGGGAGCTGTTTTTT. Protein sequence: CASSLRGGAGELFF.

The CDR3 region is CASSERGLALHNEQFF. CDR3 DNA sequence: TGTGCCAGCAGTGAACGAGGACTAGCGTTGCACAATGAGCAGTTCTTC. The rearrangement links TRBV2 to TRBJ2-1; 9 bases agree with TRBD2. The junction had 7 bases not matched to a gene; V was cut back by 2 bases and J by 5 bases. CDR3 size: 16 residues. The germline V gene encodes CDR1 SNHLY and CDR2 FYNNEI.

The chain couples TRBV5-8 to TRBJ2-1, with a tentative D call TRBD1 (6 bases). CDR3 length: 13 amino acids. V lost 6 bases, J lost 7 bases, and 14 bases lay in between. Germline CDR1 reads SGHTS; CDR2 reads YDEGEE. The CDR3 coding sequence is TGTGCCAGCAATGATATAGGGGGTAATGAGCAGTTCTTC. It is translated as CASNDIGGNEQFF. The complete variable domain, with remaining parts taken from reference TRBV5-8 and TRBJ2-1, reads EAGVTQSPTHLIKTRGQQATLRCSPISGHTSVYWYQQALGLGLQFLLWYDEGEERNRGNFPPRFSGRQFPNYSSELNVNALELEDSALYLCASNDIGGNEQFFGPGTRLTVL.

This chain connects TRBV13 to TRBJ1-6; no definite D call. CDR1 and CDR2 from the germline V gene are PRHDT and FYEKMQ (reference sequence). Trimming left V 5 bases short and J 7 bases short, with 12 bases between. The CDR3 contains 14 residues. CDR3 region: CASSRDPRNSPLHF. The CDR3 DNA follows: TGTGCCAGCAGCAGAGACCCTCGGAATTCACCCCTCCACTTT.

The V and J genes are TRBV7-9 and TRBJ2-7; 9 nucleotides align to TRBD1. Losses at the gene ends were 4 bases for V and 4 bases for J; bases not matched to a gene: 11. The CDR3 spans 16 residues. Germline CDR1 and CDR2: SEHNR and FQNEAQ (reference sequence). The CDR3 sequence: CASSSTSGTGLYEQYF. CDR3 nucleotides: TGTGCCAGCAGCTCCACCTCCGGGACAGGGCTATACGAGCAGTACTTC.